This TCR beta chain came from a study of blood T cell repertoires in COVID-19. The V end was cut by 1 base, the J end by 2 bases, with 15 bases between. This CDR3 is 17 amino acids long. CDR1 is SGDLS and CDR2 is YYNGEE in the germline V gene. TCRdb's table, derived via immunoSEQ multiplex PCR, lists solely in-frame clones and lacks some. The table includes more than 200,000 clones, approximately 80% detected once. The source is a man in his forties or fifties with acute or convalescent COVID-19. The chain carries TRBV9 and TRBJ2-2; TRBD2 might be the D (6 bases). Input material: peripheral blood. For the CDR3, the DNA is TGTGCCAGCAGCGTACGTCTTCTAGCGACCAACACCGGGGAGCTGTTTTTT. This gives the protein CASSVRLLATNTGELFF.